A selection of T cell receptor beta chains follows, all from one sample in a study of shared clonotypes between healthy human individuals. This table comes from immunoSEQ multiplex PCR, and its TCRdb copy is limited to in-frame clones, with some not included. The repertoire consists of about 2 million clones, with roughly 94% occurring once and the leading ten covering under 0.15%. Sequenced: naive CD4+ T cells sorted from blood. These TCRs come from a man in his late teens or twenties in good health. The conserved cysteine and the conserved F or W are not part of the CDR3 here. Fields, in order: V gene, CDR3 protein.

TRBV5-1 ASSLDGGAAEAF
TRBV11-2 ASSPWQTEGEKLF
TRBV7-3 ASSATGRVDT
TRBV6-4 ASSGTSGTTDTQY
TRBV6-5 ASSFNPVSYEQY
TRBV5-1 ASNLGGDLTDTQY
TRBV18 ASSPRTGIETEAF
TRBV9 ASSAGPSGGNNEQF
TRBV19 ASSIDRDASTDTQY
TRBV29-1 SVGSGVGQGASGYT
TRBV7-9 ASSLGRGSSGASYEQY
TRBV5-1 ASSEPGRPHYEQY
TRBV6-5 ASSRGRGVDTQY
TRBV7-9 ASSPLRETQY
TRBV27 ASSLVRGSTDTQY
TRBV10-3 AISEGAGGGNEQF